The 18 T cell receptor beta chains below all came from one sample that was sequenced in a study of T-cell memory formation after mild COVID-19. MiXCR was run by TCRdb on the 5' RACE reads, yielding one entry per CDR3 protein. In the table there are about 400,000 distinct CDR3 sequences, 20% to 30% of which are singletons. Sequencing was performed on PBMCs or a T cell subset sorted from them (not recorded which). These receptors originate from an adult woman who had mild COVID-19 (a few samples of this study predate the infection). Cell type and time point are not known.

The CDR3 sequence is CASRGQGGTGELFF. The CDR3 DNA reads as TGTGCCAGCAGAGGACAGGGCGGCACCGGGGAGCTGTTTTTT. V gene TRBV12-3 or TRBV12-4 combines with J gene TRBJ2-2; 8 bases map to TRBD1. V was pared by 6 bases and J by 4 bases, with 4 bases of the junction left unmatched. The CDR3 is made up of 14 amino acids.

This clonotype has more than one count but fewer than ten. This rearrangement joins TRBV12-3 or TRBV12-4 to TRBJ2-7; the D is unclear. The V gene lost 5 bases and the J gene lost 2 bases, with 13 bases spanning the gap. This CDR3 has 14 residues. The CDR3 bases are TGTGCCAGCAGTCCAACTCGCCGAACCTACGAGCAGTACTTC. Amino acids: CASSPTRRTYEQYF.

This clonotype was recorded a few times. The rearrangement joins TRBV6-2 or TRBV6-3 to TRBJ2-1, with unresolved D. The CDR3 is 16 amino acids. Germline CDR1 and CDR2: MNHEY and SVGEGT. V was clipped by 4 bases and J by 0 bases, with 13 bases between them. In nucleotides, the CDR3 is TGTGCCAGCAGTTCCCCTCCCAGGAGCTCCTACAATGAGCAGTTCTTC. This translates into CASSSPPRSSYNEQFF.

V is TRBV13 and J is TRBJ2-3, with 7 bases matching TRBD1. Germline CDR1 PRHDT, CDR2 FYEKMQ (reference sequence). V trimming: 5 bases; J trimming: 3 bases; junction bases outside the gene matches: 5. The CDR3 runs 14 residues. The CDR3 nucleotides are TGTGCCAGCAGCGCCGACAGGGTGACAGATACGCAGTATTTT. This gives the protein CASSADRVTDTQYF. Supplemented by reference TRBV13 and TRBJ2-3, the full variable domain reads AAGVIQSPRHLIKEKRETATLKCYPIPRHDTVYWYQQGPGQDPQFLISFYEKMQSDKGSIPDRFSAQQFSDYHSELNMSSLELGDSALYFCASSADRVTDTQYFGPGTRLTVL.

V and J are TRBV29-1 and TRBJ2-7; the D gene could be TRBD1 or TRBD2 (6 bases each). The CDR3 loop spans 13 amino acids. Germline V lookup: CDR1 SQVTM, CDR2 ANQGSEA. V was shortened by 6 bases and J by 2 bases, with 14 bases between the two germline ends. CDR3 protein: CSVGKGEAYEQYF. The CDR3 coding sequence is TGCAGCGTCGGCAAGGGGGAGGCCTACGAGCAGTACTTC.

V is TRBV7-3 and J is TRBJ1-1; perhaps TRBD1 as D (5 bases). Germline assignment: CDR1 SGHTA and CDR2 FQGTGA. V gave up 3 bases and J gave up 0 bases, with 5 bases separating them. The CDR3 contains 13 residues. Written as DNA, the CDR3 is TGTGCCAGCAGCTTCAGGGTGAACACTGAAGCTTTCTTT. As protein: CASSFRVNTEAFF.

This clonotype was recorded a few times. The V gene is TRBV6-6, the J gene TRBJ2-2; perhaps TRBD1 as D (6 bases). The CDR3 has 15 amino acids. V lost 2 bases and J lost 6, with 13 bases in between. The germline V gene encodes CDR1 MNHNY and CDR2 SVGAGI (reference sequence). CDR3 DNA sequence: TGTGCCAGCAGTTACGGACAGAAAAAGCCCGGGGAGCTGTTTTTT. This sequence encodes CASSYGQKKPGELFF.

The chain links TRBV18 to TRBJ1-5; TRBD1 matches at 9 bases. The CDR3 covers 16 residues. From germline, CDR1 is KGHSH and CDR2 LQKENI. V was clipped by 6 bases and J by 4 bases; unmatched bases: 10. The CDR3 sequence is CASSSRRTGDNQPQHF. As DNA, the CDR3 is TGTGCCAGCTCCTCGAGGCGGACAGGGGATAATCAGCCCCAGCATTTT.

The CDR3 DNA reads as TGTGCCAGCAGCCAAGTCCACACAGGGGTCATGAACACTGAAGCTTTCTTT. It is translated as CASSQVHTGVMNTEAFF. V gene TRBV4-2 combines with J gene TRBJ1-1; TRBD1 aligns across 7 bases. Germline values: CDR1 LGHNA, CDR2 YNFKEQ. Germline trimming cut 1 base from V and 0 bases from J; bases unmatched to any gene: 8. This CDR3 is 17 amino acids long.

This clonotype was counted ten times or more. The gene calls are TRBV12-3 or TRBV12-4 and TRBJ2-7; the D gene is possibly TRBD2 (6 bases). V was clipped by 5 bases and J by 3 bases, with 11 bases between them. The CDR3 has 13 residues. The CDR3 region has the DNA TGTGCCAGCAGTCTTACGGACTACTACGAGCAGTACTTC. Encoded protein: CASSLTDYYEQYF.

The V call is TRBV11-2, the J call TRBJ2-1, with 12 nucleotides matching TRBD2. Looked up from germline, CDR1 is SGHAT and CDR2 is FQNNGV. With 8 bases clipped from V and 4 bases from J, the junction kept 9 bases outside the gene matches. CDR3 size: 16 residues. CDR3 in amino acids: CASQRTSGDLYNEQFF. Written as DNA, the CDR3 is TGTGCCAGCCAACGGACTAGCGGGGACCTTTACAATGAGCAGTTCTTC.

This clonotype was counted a few times. The chain couples TRBV12-3 or TRBV12-4 to TRBJ2-7; 7 bases are shared with TRBD2. The CDR3 contains 15 residues. After removal of 7 bases from V and 0 bases from J, the junction contained 9 bases not matched to a gene. In DNA form, the CDR3 reads TGTGCCAGCAAATTAGCGGGTCATTTCTCCTACGAGCAGTACTTC. Protein: CASKLAGHFSYEQYF.

The J gene is TRBJ2-3, the V gene TRBV7-2; no clear D. The CDR3 runs to 13 residues. Germline assignment: CDR1 SGHTA and CDR2 FQGNSA. Deletions cut 6 bases from V and 6 bases from J, with 13 bases between. CDR3 residues: CASSRPTQDTQYF. CDR3 DNA sequence: TGTGCCAGCAGTCGGCCGACCCAGGATACGCAGTATTTT. Using reference TRBV7-2 and TRBJ2-3 for the parts outside the CDR3, the full variable domain is GAGVSQSPSNKVTEKGKDVELRCDPISGHTALYWYRQSLGQGLEFLIYFQGNSAPDKSGLPSDRFSAERTGGSVSTLTIQRTQQEDSAVYLCASSRPTQDTQYFGPGTRLTVL.

The chain recombines TRBV6-1 with TRBJ1-1; D is uncertain. CDR3 length: 12 residues. The germline CDR1 and CDR2 sequences are MNHNS and SASEGT. Trimming pared 3 bases from V and 5 bases from J, leaving 7 bases between. The CDR3, as DNA: TGTGCCAGCAGTGAGGTTTTTACTGAAGCTTTCTTT. Amino acids: CASSEVFTEAFF.

This chain uses TRBV5-6 with TRBJ2-1; unclear D gene. The V end was cut by 0 bases, the J end by 5 bases, with 6 bases between. The CDR3 length is 13 residues. CDR1 and CDR2 from the germline V gene are SGHDT and YYEEEE. The CDR3 region is CASSLGSNNEQFF. CDR3 nucleotide sequence: TGTGCCAGCAGCTTGGGGAGCAACAATGAGCAGTTCTTC.

As to this clonotype: One end of the junction is discordant with germline, which a read error may explain. V usage is TRBV5-1 and J usage is TRBJ1-1; the D gene is possibly TRBD1 (5 bases). The V gene's germline CDR1 is SGHRS and CDR2 YFSETQ. The CDR3 consists of 13 residues. CDR3 in DNA: TGCGCCAGCAGCTTGGTGGGGGACCCCGAAGCTTCCTTT. It specifies CASSLVGDPEASF.

This clonotype was seen once. In this CDR3 the conserved last residue, phenylalanine or tryptophan, is missing, so a read error is likely. The chain joins TRBV20-1 to TRBJ1-2; 9 bases are shared with TRBD1. The CDR3 extends over 18 amino acids. Trimming took 3 bases from V and 1 from J; bases not matched to a gene: 15. Germline V CDR1 and CDR2: DFQATT, SNEGSKA (reference sequence). CDR3 loop: CSASAVGDRAYYNYGYTL. CDR3 DNA: TGCAGTGCTAGTGCGGTCGGGGACAGGGCCTATTATAACTATGGCTACACCTTA.

This clonotype occurred a few times. The genes are TRBV4-1 and TRBJ2-7, with 7 bases identical to TRBD2. Unmatched junction bases numbered 7, after V lost 2 bases and J lost 0 bases. The length of the CDR3 is 16 residues. Germline CDR1 and CDR2: MGHRA and YSYEKL. The CDR3 loop reads CASSQFLRDYSYEQYF. As DNA, the CDR3 is TGCGCCAGCAGCCAATTCCTCCGGGACTACTCCTACGAGCAGTACTTC.